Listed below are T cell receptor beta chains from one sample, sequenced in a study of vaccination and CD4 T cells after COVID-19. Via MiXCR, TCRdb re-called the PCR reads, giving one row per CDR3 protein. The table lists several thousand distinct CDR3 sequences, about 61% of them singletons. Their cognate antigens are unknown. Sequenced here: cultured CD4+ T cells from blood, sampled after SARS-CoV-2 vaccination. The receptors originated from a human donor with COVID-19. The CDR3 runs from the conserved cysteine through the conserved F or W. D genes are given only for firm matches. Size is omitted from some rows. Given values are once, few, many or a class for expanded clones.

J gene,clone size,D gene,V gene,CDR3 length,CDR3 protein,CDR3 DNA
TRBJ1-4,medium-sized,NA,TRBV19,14,CASSMRGWNEKLFF,TGTGCCAGTAGTATGAGGGGGTGGAATGAAAAACTGTTTTTT
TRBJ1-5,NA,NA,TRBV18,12,CASSGSNQPQHF,TGTGCCAGCTCGGGTAGCAATCAGCCCCAGCATTTT
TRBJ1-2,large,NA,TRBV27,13,CASSLRGSMGYTF,TGTGCCAGCAGTTTACGGGGGTCTATGGGCTACACCTTC
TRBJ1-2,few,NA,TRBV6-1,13,CASCRTSNYGYTF,TGTGCCAGCTGCCGGACGTCTAACTATGGCTACACCTTC
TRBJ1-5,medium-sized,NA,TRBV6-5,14,CASSYGGSNQPQHF,TGTGCCAGCAGTTACGGGGGGAGCAATCAGCCCCAGCATTTT
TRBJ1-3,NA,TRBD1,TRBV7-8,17,CASRGWDREDSGNTIYF,TGTGCCAGCAGAGGGTGGGACAGAGAAGACTCTGGAAACACCATATATTTT
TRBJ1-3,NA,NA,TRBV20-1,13,CSATRVSGNTIYF,TGCAGTGCCACGCGGGTCTCTGGAAACACCATATATTTT
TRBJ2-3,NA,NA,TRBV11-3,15,CASSLDRASTDTQYF,TGTGCCAGCAGCTTAGATAGGGCTAGCACAGATACGCAGTATTTT
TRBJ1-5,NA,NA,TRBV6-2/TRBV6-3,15,CASSIRTVRNQPQHF,TGTGCCAGCAGTATCAGGACAGTTCGCAATCAGCCCCAGCATTTT
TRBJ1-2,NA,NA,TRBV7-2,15,CASSLAGDANYGYTF,TGTGCCAGCAGCTTAGCGGGGGATGCGAACTATGGCTACACCTTC
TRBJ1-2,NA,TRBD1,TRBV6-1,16,CASTKYAPGTGYGYTF,TGTGCCAGCACCAAATACGCGCCGGGGACAGGGTATGGCTACACCTTC
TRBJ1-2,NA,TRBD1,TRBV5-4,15,CASSSRRQGNYGYTF,TGTGCCAGCAGCTCTCGGCGACAGGGCAACTATGGCTACACCTTC
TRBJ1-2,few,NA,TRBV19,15,CASTKVGQSNYGYTF,TGTGCCAGTACCAAGGTCGGACAGTCTAACTATGGCTACACCTTC
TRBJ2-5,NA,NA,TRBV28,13,CASRLIKGGTQYF,TGTGCCAGCAGACTGATAAAAGGGGGGACCCAGTACTTC
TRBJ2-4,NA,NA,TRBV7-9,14,CASSLRGGTDIQYF,TGTGCCAGCAGCTTAAGAGGGGGTACGGACATTCAGTACTTC
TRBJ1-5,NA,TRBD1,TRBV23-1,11,CAARGHGPQHF,TGCGCCGCCAGGGGGCATGGGCCCCAGCATTTT
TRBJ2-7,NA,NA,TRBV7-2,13,CASSPIRGYEQYF,TGTGCCAGCAGCCCAATCCGGGGCTACGAGCAGTACTTC
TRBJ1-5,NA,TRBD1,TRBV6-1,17,CASSPPEGQRSNQPQHF,TGTGCCAGCAGTCCCCCGGAGGGACAGCGTAGCAATCAGCCCCAGCATTTT
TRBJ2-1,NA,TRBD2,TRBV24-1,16,CATSDTGLAGGNEQFF,TGTGCCACCAGTGATACTGGACTAGCGGGGGGAAATGAGCAGTTCTTC
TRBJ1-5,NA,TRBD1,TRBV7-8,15,CASSLEKGGGQPQHF,TGTGCCAGCAGCTTAGAGAAAGGGGGCGGGCAGCCCCAGCATTTT
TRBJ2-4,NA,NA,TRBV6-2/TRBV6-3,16,CASSGYGVLAKNIQYF,TGTGCCAGCAGTGGGTACGGAGTCCTAGCCAAAAACATTCAGTACTTC
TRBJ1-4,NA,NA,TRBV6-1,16,CASSTATTATNEKLFF,TGTGCCAGCAGTACAGCGACGACAGCAACTAATGAAAAACTGTTTTTT
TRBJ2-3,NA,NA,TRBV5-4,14,CASSLGRGTDTQYF,TGTGCCAGCAGCTTGGGTCGCGGTACAGATACGCAGTATTTT
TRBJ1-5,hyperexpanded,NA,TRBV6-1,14,CASSEGSSNQPQHF,TGTGCCAGCAGTGAAGGGAGTAGCAATCAGCCCCAGCATTTT
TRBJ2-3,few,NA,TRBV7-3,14,CASSYRKGSDTQYF,TGTGCCAGCAGCTACAGAAAGGGTTCAGATACGCAGTATTTT
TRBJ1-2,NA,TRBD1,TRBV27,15,CASGYRGAPNYGYTF,TGTGCCAGCGGCTACAGGGGGGCCCCTAACTATGGCTACACCTTC
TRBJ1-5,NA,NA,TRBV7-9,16,CASSYGASGARQPQHF,TGTGCCAGCAGCTATGGGGCGTCAGGGGCACGGCAGCCCCAGCATTTT
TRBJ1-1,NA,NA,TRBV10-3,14,CAISEGAMNTEAFF,TGTGCCATCAGTGAGGGAGCCATGAACACTGAAGCTTTCTTT
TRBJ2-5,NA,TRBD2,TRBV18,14,CASSPRRGEETQYF,TGTGCCAGCTCACCACGGCGGGGGGAAGAGACCCAGTACTTC
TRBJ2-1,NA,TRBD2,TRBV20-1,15,CSARSGGDSYNEQFF,TGCAGTGCCCGTAGCGGGGGGGACTCCTACAATGAGCAGTTCTTC
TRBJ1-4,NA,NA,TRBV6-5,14,CASSWTATNEKLFF,TGTGCCAGCAGTTGGACAGCAACTAATGAAAAACTGTTTTTT
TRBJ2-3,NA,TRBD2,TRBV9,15,CASNRRGGATDTQYF,TGTGCCAGCAACCGCCGGGGGGGGGCGACAGATACGCAGTATTTT
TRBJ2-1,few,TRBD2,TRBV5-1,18,CASSHTPLAGGSYNEQFF,TGCGCCAGCAGCCATACCCCATTAGCGGGGGGTTCCTACAATGAGCAGTTCTTC
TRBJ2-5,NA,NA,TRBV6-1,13,CASSADPKETQYF,TGTGCCAGCAGCGCGGATCCAAAAGAGACCCAGTACTTC
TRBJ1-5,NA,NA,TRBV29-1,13,CSARSGLGQPQHF,TGCAGCGCCCGGTCAGGGTTAGGGCAGCCCCAGCATTTT
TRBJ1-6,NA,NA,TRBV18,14,CASSLVSGDSPLHF,TGTGCCAGCTCCCTGGTGTCTGGGGATTCACCCCTCCACTTT
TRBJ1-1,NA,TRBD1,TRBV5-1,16,CASSPQTGKGWTEAFF,TGCGCCAGCAGCCCTCAGACAGGGAAGGGTTGGACTGAAGCTTTCTTT
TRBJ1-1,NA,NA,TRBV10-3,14,CAISAQERGTEAFF,TGTGCCATCAGTGCCCAGGAAAGAGGCACTGAAGCTTTCTTT
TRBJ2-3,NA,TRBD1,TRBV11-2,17,CASSLNVRTGNTDTQYF,TGTGCCAGCAGCTTAAACGTTAGGACAGGGAACACAGATACGCAGTATTTT
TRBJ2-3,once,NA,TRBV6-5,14,CASSYSIRKDTQYF,TGTGCCAGCAGTTACTCGATACGAAAAGATACGCAGTATTTT
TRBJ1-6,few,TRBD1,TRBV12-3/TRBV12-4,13,CASRTGGHSPLHF,TGTGCCAGCAGGACAGGGGGACATTCACCCCTCCACTTT
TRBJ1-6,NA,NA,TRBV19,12,CASSTGGSPLHF,TGTGCCAGTAGTACCGGGGGTTCACCCCTCCACTTT